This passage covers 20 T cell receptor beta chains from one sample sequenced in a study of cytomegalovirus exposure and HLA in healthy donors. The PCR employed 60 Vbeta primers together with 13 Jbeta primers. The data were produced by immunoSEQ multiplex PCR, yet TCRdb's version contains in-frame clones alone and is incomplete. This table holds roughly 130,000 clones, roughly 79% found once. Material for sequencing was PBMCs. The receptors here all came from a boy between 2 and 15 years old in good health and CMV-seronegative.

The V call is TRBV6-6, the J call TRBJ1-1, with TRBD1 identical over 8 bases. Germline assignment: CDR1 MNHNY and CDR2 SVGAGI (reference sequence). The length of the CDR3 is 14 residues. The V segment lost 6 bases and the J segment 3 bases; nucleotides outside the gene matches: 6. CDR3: CASSPPGGYTEAFF. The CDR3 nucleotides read TGTGCCAGCAGCCCGCCAGGGGGCTACACTGAAGCTTTCTTT.

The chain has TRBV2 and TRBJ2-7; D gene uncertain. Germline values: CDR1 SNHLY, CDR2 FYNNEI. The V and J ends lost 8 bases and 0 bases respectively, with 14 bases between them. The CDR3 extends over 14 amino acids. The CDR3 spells CASETEYHSYEQYF. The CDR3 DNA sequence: TGTGCCAGCGAGACGGAGTACCACTCCTACGAGCAGTACTTC.

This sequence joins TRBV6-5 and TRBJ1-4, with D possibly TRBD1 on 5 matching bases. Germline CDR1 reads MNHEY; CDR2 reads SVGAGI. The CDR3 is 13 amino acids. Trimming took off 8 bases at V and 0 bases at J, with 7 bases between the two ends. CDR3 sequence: CASGTATNEKLFF. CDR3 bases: TGTGCCAGCGGGACTGCAACTAATGAAAAACTGTTTTTT.

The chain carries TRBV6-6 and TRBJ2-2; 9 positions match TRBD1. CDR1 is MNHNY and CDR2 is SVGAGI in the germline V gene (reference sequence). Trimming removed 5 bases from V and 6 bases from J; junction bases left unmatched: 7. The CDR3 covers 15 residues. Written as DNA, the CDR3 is TGTGCCAGCAGTACCGGGACAGGGCATGCCGGGGAGCTGTTTTTT. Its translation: CASSTGTGHAGELFF.

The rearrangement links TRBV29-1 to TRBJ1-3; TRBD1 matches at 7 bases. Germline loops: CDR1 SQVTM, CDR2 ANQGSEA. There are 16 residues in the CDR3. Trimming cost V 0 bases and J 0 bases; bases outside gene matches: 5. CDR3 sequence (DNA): TGCAGCGTTGAAGATATTACAGGGGACTCTGGAAACACCATATATTTT. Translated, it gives CSVEDITGDSGNTIYF. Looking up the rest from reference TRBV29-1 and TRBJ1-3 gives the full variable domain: SAVISQKPSRDICQRGTSLTIQCQVDSQVTMMFWYRQQPGQSLTLIATANQGSEATYESGFVIDKFPISRPNLTFSTLTVSNMSPEDSSIYLCSVEDITGDSGNTIYFGEGSWLTVV.

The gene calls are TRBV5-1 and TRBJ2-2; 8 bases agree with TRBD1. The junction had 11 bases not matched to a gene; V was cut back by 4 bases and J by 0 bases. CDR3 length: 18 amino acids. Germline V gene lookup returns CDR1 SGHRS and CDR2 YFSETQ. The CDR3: CASSGRTGQFANTGELFF. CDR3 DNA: TGCGCCAGCAGCGGACGGACAGGGCAGTTCGCGAACACCGGGGAGCTGTTTTTT.

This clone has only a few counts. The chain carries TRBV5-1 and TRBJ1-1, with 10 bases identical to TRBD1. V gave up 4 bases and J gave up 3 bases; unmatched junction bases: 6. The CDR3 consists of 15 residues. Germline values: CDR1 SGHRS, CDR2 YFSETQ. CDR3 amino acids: CASSRGTGDYTEAFF. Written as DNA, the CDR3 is TGCGCCAGCAGCCGAGGGACAGGGGATTACACTGAAGCTTTCTTT.

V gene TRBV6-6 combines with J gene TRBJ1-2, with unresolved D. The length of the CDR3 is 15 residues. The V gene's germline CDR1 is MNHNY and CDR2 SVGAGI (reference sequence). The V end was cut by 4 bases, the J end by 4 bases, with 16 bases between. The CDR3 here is CASSSHDTSIYGYTF. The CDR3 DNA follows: TGTGCCAGCAGTTCCCACGACACCTCGATCTATGGCTACACCTTC.

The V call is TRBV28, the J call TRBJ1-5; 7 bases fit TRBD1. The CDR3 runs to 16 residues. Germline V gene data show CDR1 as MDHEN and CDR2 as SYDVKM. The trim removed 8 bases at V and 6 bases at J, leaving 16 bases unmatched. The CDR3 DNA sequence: TGTGCCAGCCCCTCGTCCCGAGACAGGGCACCTCAGCCCCAGCATTTT. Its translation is CASPSSRDRAPQPQHF.

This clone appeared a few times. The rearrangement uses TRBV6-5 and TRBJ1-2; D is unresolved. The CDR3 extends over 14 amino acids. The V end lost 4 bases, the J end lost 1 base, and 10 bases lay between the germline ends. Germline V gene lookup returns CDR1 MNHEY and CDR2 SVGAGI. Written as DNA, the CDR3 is TGTGCCAGCAGTTTGGTTGAGAATAACTATGGCTACACCTTC. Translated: CASSLVENNYGYTF.

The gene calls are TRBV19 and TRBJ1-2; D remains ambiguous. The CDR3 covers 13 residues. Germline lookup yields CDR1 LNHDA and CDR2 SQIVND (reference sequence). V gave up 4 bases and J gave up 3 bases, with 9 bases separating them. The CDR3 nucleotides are TGTGCCAGTAGTAGTGGAGCCTACTATGGCTACACCTTC. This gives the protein CASSSGAYYGYTF.

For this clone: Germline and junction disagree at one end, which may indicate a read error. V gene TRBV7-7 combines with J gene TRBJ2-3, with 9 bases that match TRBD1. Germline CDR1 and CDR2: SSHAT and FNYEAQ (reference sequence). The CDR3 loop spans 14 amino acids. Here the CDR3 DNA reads TGTGCTAGCAGCTCCGGGACAGGGATAGATACGCAGTATTTT. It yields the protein CASSSGTGIDTQYF.

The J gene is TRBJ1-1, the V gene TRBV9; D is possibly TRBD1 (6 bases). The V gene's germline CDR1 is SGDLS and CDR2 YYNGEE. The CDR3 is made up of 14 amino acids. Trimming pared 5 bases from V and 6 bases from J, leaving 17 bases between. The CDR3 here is CASRGGGRGAEAFF. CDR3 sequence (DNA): TGTGCCAGCAGAGGGGGGGGCAGGGGCGCTGAAGCTTTCTTT.

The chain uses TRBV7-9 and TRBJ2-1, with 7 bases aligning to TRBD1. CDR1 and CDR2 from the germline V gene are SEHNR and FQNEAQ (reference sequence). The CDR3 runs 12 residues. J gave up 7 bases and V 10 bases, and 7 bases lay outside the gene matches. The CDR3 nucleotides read TGTGCCACCAGACAGGGAGAGAATGAGCAGTTCTTC. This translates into CATRQGENEQFF. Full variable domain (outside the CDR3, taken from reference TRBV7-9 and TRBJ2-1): DTGVSQNPRHKITKRGQNVTFRCDPISEHNRLYWYRQTLGQGPEFLTYFQNEAQLEKSRLLSDRFSAERPKGSFSTLEIQRTEQGDSAMYLCATRQGENEQFFGPGTRLTVL.

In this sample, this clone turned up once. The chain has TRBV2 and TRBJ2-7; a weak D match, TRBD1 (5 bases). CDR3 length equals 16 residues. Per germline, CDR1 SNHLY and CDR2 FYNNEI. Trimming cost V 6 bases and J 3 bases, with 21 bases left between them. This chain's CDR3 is CASRAKQVWLLYEQYF. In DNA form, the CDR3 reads TGTGCCAGCAGGGCCAAACAGGTGTGGCTCCTCTACGAGCAGTACTTC.

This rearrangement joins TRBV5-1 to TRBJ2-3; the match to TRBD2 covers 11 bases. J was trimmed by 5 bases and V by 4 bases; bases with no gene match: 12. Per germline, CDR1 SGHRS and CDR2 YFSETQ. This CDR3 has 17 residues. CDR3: CASSPPPLAGVGDTQYF. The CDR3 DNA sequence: TGCGCCAGCAGCCCACCCCCACTAGCGGGAGTAGGAGATACGCAGTATTTT.

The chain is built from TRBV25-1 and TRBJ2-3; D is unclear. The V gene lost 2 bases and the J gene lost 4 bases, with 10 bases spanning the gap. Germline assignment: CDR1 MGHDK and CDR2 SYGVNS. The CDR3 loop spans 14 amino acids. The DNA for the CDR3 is TGTGCCAGCAGTGAACCTGGGCCTGCAGATACGCAGTATTTT. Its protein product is CASSEPGPADTQYF.

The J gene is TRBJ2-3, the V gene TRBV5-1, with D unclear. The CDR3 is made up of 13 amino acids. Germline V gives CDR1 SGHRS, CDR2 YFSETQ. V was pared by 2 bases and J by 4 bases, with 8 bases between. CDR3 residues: CASSLLLPDTQYF. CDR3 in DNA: TGCGCCAGCAGCTTACTGTTACCAGATACGCAGTATTTT.

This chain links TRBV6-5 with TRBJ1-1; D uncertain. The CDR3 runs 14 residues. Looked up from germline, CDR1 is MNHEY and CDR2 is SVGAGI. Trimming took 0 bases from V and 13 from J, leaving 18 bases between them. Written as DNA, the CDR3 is TGTGCCAGCAGTTACTCGAGGTCTGAGGGCTCGGGTTTCTTT. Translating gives CASSYSRSEGSGFF.

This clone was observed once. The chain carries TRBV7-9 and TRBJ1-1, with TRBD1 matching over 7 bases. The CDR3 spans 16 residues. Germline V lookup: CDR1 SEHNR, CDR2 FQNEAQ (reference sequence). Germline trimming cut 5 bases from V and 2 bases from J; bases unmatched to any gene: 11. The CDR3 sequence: CASSPDKDRINTEAFF. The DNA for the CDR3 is TGTGCCAGCAGCCCCGATAAGGACAGGATTAACACTGAAGCTTTCTTT.